This TCR beta chain emerged from a study of T cell responses to AZD1222 COVID-19 vaccine. Study-level findings and limits: Spike-specific TCR breadth and depth grew following two AZD1222 doses.

From germline, CDR1 is MNHEY and CDR2 SVGAGI. This CDR3 region has 14 residues. Trimming took off 2 bases at V and 5 bases at J, with 13 bases between the two ends. Clones were read by immunoSEQ multiplex PCR, and TCRdb kept only the in-frame ones, dropping some. The sample holds tens of thousands of clones, 80% to 90% seen once. Details on this clone: Its antigen is unknown.

The chain employs TRBV6-5 and TRBJ2-7, with D uncertain. Here the sequenced sample was peripheral blood, taken 28 days after the second AZD1222 dose. This clonotype originated in an adult who received the AZD1222 COVID-19 vaccine. The CDR3 sequence: CASSYGPLSNEQYF. Here the CDR3 DNA reads TGTGCCAGCAGTTACGGACCGCTATCGAACGAGCAGTACTTC.